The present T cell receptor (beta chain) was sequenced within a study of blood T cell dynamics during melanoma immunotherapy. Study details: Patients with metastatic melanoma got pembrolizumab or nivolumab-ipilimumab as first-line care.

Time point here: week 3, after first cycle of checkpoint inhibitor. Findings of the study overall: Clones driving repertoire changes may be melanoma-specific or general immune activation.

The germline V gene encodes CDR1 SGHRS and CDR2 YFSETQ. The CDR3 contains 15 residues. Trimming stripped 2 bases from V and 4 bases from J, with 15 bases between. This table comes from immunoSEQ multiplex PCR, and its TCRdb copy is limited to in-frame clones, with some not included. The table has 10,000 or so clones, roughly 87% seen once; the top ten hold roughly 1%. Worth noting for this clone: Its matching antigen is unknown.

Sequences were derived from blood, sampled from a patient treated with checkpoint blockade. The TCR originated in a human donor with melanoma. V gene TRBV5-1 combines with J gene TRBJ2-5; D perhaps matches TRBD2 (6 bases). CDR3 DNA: TGCGCCAGCAGCTTCATGCGGGGTGGCGGAGAGACCCAGTACTTC. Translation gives CASSFMRGGGETQYF.